The 3 T cell receptor beta chains in this list originate from one sample, sequenced in a study of cytomegalovirus exposure and HLA in healthy donors. PCR primers comprised 60 Vbeta and 13 Jbeta primers. Only in-frame clones appear in the TCRdb table, and some are missing; sequencing was by immunoSEQ multiplex PCR. Its listing shows around 70,000 clones. What was sequenced was PBMCs. The receptors shown here come from a young woman in good health and CMV-seronegative.

V gene TRBV9 combines with J gene TRBJ1-2; 9 nucleotides line up with TRBD1. J gave up 1 base and V 2 bases, and 3 bases lay outside the gene matches. The CDR3 runs 15 residues. Looked up from germline, CDR1 is SGDLS and CDR2 is YYNGEE. The CDR3 is CASSVTGGSNYGYTF. DNA for the CDR3: TGTGCCAGCAGCGTCACAGGGGGCAGTAACTATGGCTACACCTTC.

This chain links TRBV5-1 with TRBJ1-1; perhaps TRBD1 as D (6 bases). CDR3 size: 15 residues. V lost 4 bases to trimming and J lost 0 bases, with 13 bases between them. The germline V gene has CDR1 SGHRS and CDR2 YFSETQ. The CDR3 nucleotides are TGCGCCAGCAGCGGAACTACAGGGTTGAACACTGAAGCTTTCTTT. Its protein is CASSGTTGLNTEAFF. Full variable domain (outside the CDR3, taken from reference TRBV5-1 and TRBJ1-1): KAGVTQTPRYLIKTRGQQVTLSCSPISGHRSVSWYQQTPGQGLQFLFEYFSETQRNKGNFPGRFSGRQFSNSRSEMNVSTLELGDSALYLCASSGTTGLNTEAFFGQGTRLTVV.

The chain has TRBV19 and TRBJ1-1, with TRBD1 matching over 7 bases. There are 17 residues in the CDR3. The ends lost 7 bases at V and 1 base at J; junction bases unmatched: 15. Germline V lookup: CDR1 LNHDA, CDR2 SQIVND (reference sequence). Here the CDR3 DNA reads TGTGCCAGTAAACTTGAGGGGGCCCGGGGCCAGAACACTGAAGCTTTCTTT. The encoded protein is CASKLEGARGQNTEAFF.